Following are 17 T cell receptor beta chains from one sample sequenced in a study of T cell changes during pregnancy in multiple sclerosis. Repertoires were generated with immunoSEQ multiplex PCR, while TCRdb's copy carries only in-frame clones and drops some. The table has under 110,000 clones, 92% seen once; the top ten hold less than 2%. The material sequenced was peripheral blood, taken after pregnancy. The receptors originated from a female donor with multiple sclerosis, enrolled in a pregnancy study.

The genes are TRBV6-5 and TRBJ2-1, with 8 bases aligning to TRBD2. The CDR3 contains 15 residues. Germline V CDR1 and CDR2: MNHEY, SVGAGI. Trimming removed 7 bases from V and 3 bases from J; junction bases left unmatched: 8. CDR3 DNA sequence: TGTGCCAGCACCCACCGGGCGGGGGGCTACAATGAGCAGTTCTTC. It codes for CASTHRAGGYNEQFF.

This chain joins TRBV10-3 and TRBJ1-1; weak D call: TRBD1 (6 bases). The germline CDR1 and CDR2 sequences are ENHRY and SYGVKD. CDR3 length: 15 amino acids. V dropped 2 bases and J dropped 5 bases, with 15 bases sitting between them. CDR3 loop: CAISEEVGAGTEAFF. The CDR3 DNA follows: TGTGCCATCAGTGAGGAGGTGGGGGCGGGTACTGAAGCTTTCTTT.

The J gene is TRBJ1-2, the V gene TRBV30; perhaps TRBD1 as D (6 bases). Trimming left V 4 bases short and J 4 bases short, with 10 bases between. CDR3 length: 12 amino acids. Germline lookup yields CDR1 GTSNPN and CDR2 SVGIG (reference sequence). The DNA of the CDR3 is TGTGCCTGGACCGGACAGACCTATGGCTACACCTTC. Its translation: CAWTGQTYGYTF.

This chain uses TRBV7-2 with TRBJ2-7, with D tentatively TRBD1 (6 bases). The CDR3 is 12 amino acids. Trimming stripped 3 bases from V and 5 bases from J, with 8 bases between. From germline, CDR1 is SGHTA and CDR2 FQGNSA. The chain's CDR3 is CASSFSGDEQYF. In DNA, the CDR3 is TGTGCCAGCAGCTTCTCAGGGGACGAGCAGTACTTC.

This clone was recorded only once. V is TRBV10-3 and J is TRBJ2-5, with 14 bases aligning to TRBD2. Germline V gives CDR1 ENHRY, CDR2 SYGVKD. CDR3 length: 17 amino acids. With V trimmed by 4 bases and J by 5 bases, 9 bases remained unmatched. CDR3 sequence reads: CAISGNRLAGGLETQYF. The CDR3 nucleotides are TGTGCCATCAGTGGGAACCGACTAGCGGGGGGGCTTGAGACCCAGTACTTC.

The CDR3 nucleotides read TGCGCCAGCAGCCCTCCCGGTGTAGCCAAAAACATTCAGTACTTC. Protein product: CASSPPGVAKNIQYF. The gene calls are TRBV5-1 and TRBJ2-4; unclear D gene. V was pared by 4 bases and J by 0 bases, with 11 bases between. The germline V gene has CDR1 SGHRS and CDR2 YFSETQ. The CDR3 totals 15 residues.

V usage is TRBV5-1 and J usage is TRBJ1-2; 8 bases agree with TRBD1. V gave up 0 bases and J gave up 8 bases; unmatched junction bases: 3. The CDR3 has 13 amino acids. From germline, CDR1 is SGHRS and CDR2 YFSETQ. The CDR3 DNA is TGCGCCAGCAGCTTGGACGACAGGGGCGGCTACACCTTC. This codes for CASSLDDRGGYTF.

The gene calls are TRBV19 and TRBJ2-7; TRBD1 aligns across 7 bases. The CDR3 runs to 14 residues. The V and J ends lost 3 bases and 3 bases, in that order; junction bases with no gene match: 5. Looked up from germline, CDR1 is LNHDA and CDR2 is SQIVND (reference sequence). The CDR3 protein is CASSIYDRDYEQYF. For the CDR3, the DNA is TGTGCCAGTAGTATCTATGACAGGGACTACGAGCAGTACTTC.

V usage is TRBV7-3 and J usage is TRBJ2-1, with a tentative D call TRBD2 (5 bases). Trimming pared 6 bases from V and 0 bases from J, leaving 9 bases between. The V gene's germline CDR1 is SGHTA and CDR2 FQGTGA. This CDR3 is built from 14 residues. Written as DNA, the CDR3 is TGTGCCAGCAGGACCCGGGACTCCTACAATGAGCAGTTCTTC. This gives the protein CASRTRDSYNEQFF.

The chain combines TRBV27 with TRBJ2-7, with 9 positions matching TRBD1. Germline loops: CDR1 MNHEY, CDR2 SMNVEV (reference sequence). The CDR3 sequence is 17 residues long. With V trimmed by 4 bases and J by 1 base, 11 bases remained unmatched. The CDR3 reads CASSSQDRDRVSYEQYF. The DNA for the CDR3 is TGTGCCAGCAGTTCCCAAGACCGGGACAGGGTGTCCTACGAGCAGTACTTC.

CDR3 region: CASSLGQTYEQYF. Written as DNA, the CDR3 is TGTGCCAGCAGTTTGGGACAGACCTACGAGCAGTACTTC. The gene calls are TRBV28 and TRBJ2-7, with 7 positions matching TRBD1. J was trimmed by 2 bases and V by 3 bases; bases with no gene match: 1. From germline, CDR1 is MDHEN and CDR2 SYDVKM. The CDR3 totals 13 residues.

The chain has TRBV5-1 and TRBJ1-1, with a weak D call TRBD1 (6 bases). The CDR3 covers 16 residues. The V and J ends lost 4 bases and 1 base respectively, with 17 bases between them. The V gene's germline CDR1 is SGHRS and CDR2 YFSETQ. The CDR3 DNA follows: TGCGCCAGCAGCCCGTGGGGGCCTGATAAGAACACTGAAGCTTTCTTT. Protein: CASSPWGPDKNTEAFF.

The chain is built from TRBV18 and TRBJ1-5, with 8 bases aligning to TRBD1. There are 15 residues in the CDR3. The V and J ends lost 4 bases and 4 bases, in that order; junction bases with no gene match: 6. Germline CDR1 KGHSH, CDR2 LQKENI. In nucleotides, the CDR3 is TGTGCCAGCTCACTCGCCACAGGGGGGAATCAGCCCCAGCATTTT. It translates to CASSLATGGNQPQHF.

The chain employs TRBV10-1 and TRBJ1-1; 8 bases align to TRBD1. Germline CDR1 WNHNN, CDR2 SYGVQD (reference sequence). V trimming: 8 bases; J trimming: 5 bases; junction bases outside the gene matches: 7. This CDR3 contains 13 residues. This CDR3 reads CASGQGVDTEAFF. CDR3 bases: TGCGCCAGCGGACAGGGAGTTGATACTGAAGCTTTCTTT.

This chain uses TRBV2 with TRBJ2-4, with a weak D call TRBD1 (6 bases). The CDR3 spans 14 residues. V gave up 6 bases and J gave up 4 bases, with 13 bases separating them. The germline V gene encodes CDR1 SNHLY and CDR2 FYNNEI. CDR3 DNA: TGTGCCAGCAGGATGGACAGAGTAAAAAACATTCAGTACTTC. This sequence encodes CASRMDRVKNIQYF.

The chain recombines TRBV18 with TRBJ1-1; the match to TRBD1 covers 7 bases. The CDR3 sequence is 14 residues long. The germline CDR1 and CDR2 sequences are KGHSH and LQKENI. The V segment lost 2 bases and the J segment 4 bases; nucleotides outside the gene matches: 4. CDR3 sequence (DNA): TGTGCCAGCTCACCATCTTCAGGGGGCACTGAAGCTTTCTTT. This translates into CASSPSSGGTEAFF. Full variable domain (missing parts from reference TRBV18 and TRBJ1-1): NAGVMQNPRHLVRRRGQEARLRCSPMKGHSHVYWYRQLPEEGLKFMVYLQKENIIDESGMPKERFSAEFPKEGPSILRIQQVVRGDSAAYFCASSPSSGGTEAFFGQGTRLTVV.

The rearrangement links TRBV5-4 to TRBJ2-1, with D perhaps matching TRBD2 (5 bases). This CDR3 has 13 amino acids. The germline V and J ends were trimmed by 4 bases and 9 bases, with 14 bases remaining between them. Germline CDR1 is SGHNT and CDR2 is YYREEE (reference sequence). The CDR3 is CASSPRTGREQFF. CDR3 coding DNA: TGTGCCAGCAGCCCGAGGACTGGACGTGAGCAGTTCTTC.